A selection of T cell receptor beta chains follows, all from one sample in a study of blood T cell repertoires in COVID-19. Some clones are missing from TCRdb's copy, which holds only in-frame ones; the method was immunoSEQ multiplex PCR. The sample contains hundreds of thousands of clones, around nine tenths of which appear only once. The sample was peripheral blood. Receptors were obtained from a woman under 30 who had recovered from COVID-19. Each CDR3 is given with its conserved first and last residue. Fields, in order: CDR3 protein, CDR3 DNA, clone size, J gene, V gene, CDR3 length, D gene. The D gene is left open where the match is weak. Clone size is stated in some rows and not others, as once, few, many or a class when expanded.

CDR3 protein: CASSYGQGTLNTEAFF; CDR3 DNA: TGTGCCAGCAGCTACGGACAGGGGACCCTGAACACTGAAGCTTTCTTT; clone size: NA; J gene: TRBJ1-1; V gene: TRBV3-1/TRBV3-2; CDR3 length: 16; D gene: TRBD1
CDR3 protein: CASSLGQESTNYGYTF; CDR3 DNA: TGCGCCAGCAGCTTGGGACAGGAGTCGACTAACTATGGCTACACCTTC; clone size: NA; J gene: TRBJ1-2; V gene: TRBV5-1; CDR3 length: 16; D gene: NA
CDR3 protein: CASSWTSGAQETQYF; CDR3 DNA: TGTGCCAGCAGTTGGACTAGCGGGGCCCAAGAGACCCAGTACTTC; clone size: NA; J gene: TRBJ2-5; V gene: TRBV6-2/TRBV6-3; CDR3 length: 15; D gene: TRBD2
CDR3 protein: CSASLTGVAGVSDTQYF; CDR3 DNA: TGCAGTGCTAGTCTAACGGGGGTAGCGGGAGTTTCAGATACGCAGTATTTT; clone size: NA; J gene: TRBJ2-3; V gene: TRBV20-1; CDR3 length: 17; D gene: TRBD2
CDR3 protein: CASSQDFSWTSLEQFF; CDR3 DNA: TGCGCCAGCAGCCAAGATTTTTCTTGGACTTCTCTTGAGCAGTTCTTC; clone size: NA; J gene: TRBJ2-1; V gene: TRBV4-3; CDR3 length: 16; D gene: NA
CDR3 protein: CATSDSAVTGGFTEAFF; CDR3 DNA: TGTGCCACCAGTGATTCAGCCGTGACAGGGGGCTTCACTGAAGCTTTCTTT; clone size: NA; J gene: TRBJ1-1; V gene: TRBV24-1; CDR3 length: 17; D gene: TRBD1
CDR3 protein: CASSELGAGFLNTEAFF; CDR3 DNA: TGTGCCAGCAGTGAATTGGGGGCAGGGTTTCTGAACACTGAAGCTTTCTTT; clone size: NA; J gene: TRBJ1-1; V gene: TRBV25-1; CDR3 length: 17; D gene: NA
CDR3 protein: CASSLFGTSGSANEQFF; CDR3 DNA: TGTGCCAGCAGTTTGTTTGGGACTAGCGGGAGTGCGAATGAGCAGTTCTTC; clone size: once; J gene: TRBJ2-1; V gene: TRBV27; CDR3 length: 17; D gene: TRBD2
CDR3 protein: CASSWGGHYNEQFF; CDR3 DNA: TGTGCCAGCAGCTGGGGGGGACACTACAATGAGCAGTTCTTC; clone size: NA; J gene: TRBJ2-1; V gene: TRBV7-2; CDR3 length: 14; D gene: NA
CDR3 protein: CASSLRGRGYYGYTF; CDR3 DNA: TGTGCCAGCAGCTTAAGGGGGAGGGGGTACTATGGCTACACCTTC; clone size: NA; J gene: TRBJ1-2; V gene: TRBV7-2; CDR3 length: 15; D gene: NA
CDR3 protein: CASTKWEDEKLFF; CDR3 DNA: TGTGCCAGCACAAAATGGGAGGATGAAAAACTGTTTTTT; clone size: NA; J gene: TRBJ1-4; V gene: TRBV2; CDR3 length: 13; D gene: NA
CDR3 protein: CASSPRTGGAETQYF; CDR3 DNA: TGTGCCAGCAGTCCTCGTACAGGGGGCGCGGAGACCCAGTACTTC; clone size: NA; J gene: TRBJ2-5; V gene: TRBV27; CDR3 length: 15; D gene: TRBD1
CDR3 protein: CASSQLAGPKGELFF; CDR3 DNA: TGTGCCAGCAGCCAACTAGCGGGCCCCAAAGGGGAGCTGTTTTTT; clone size: once; J gene: TRBJ2-2; V gene: TRBV14; CDR3 length: 15; D gene: TRBD2
CDR3 protein: CASSPTSGYSTDTQYF; CDR3 DNA: TGTGCCAGCAGCCCAACTAGCGGGTATAGCACAGATACGCAGTATTTT; clone size: NA; J gene: TRBJ2-3; V gene: TRBV7-6; CDR3 length: 16; D gene: TRBD2
CDR3 protein: CASSYPLRGEQFF; CDR3 DNA: TGTGCCAGCAGTTACCCCCTCAGGGGCGAGCAGTTCTTC; clone size: NA; J gene: TRBJ2-1; V gene: TRBV6-5; CDR3 length: 13; D gene: NA
CDR3 protein: CASSLTAGDYNEQFF; CDR3 DNA: TGTGCCAGCTCCCTAACAGCGGGGGACTACAATGAGCAGTTCTTC; clone size: NA; J gene: TRBJ2-1; V gene: TRBV18; CDR3 length: 15; D gene: TRBD2
CDR3 protein: CASSLGRNYGYTF; CDR3 DNA: TGTGCCAGCAGCTTAGGCAGGAACTATGGCTACACCTTC; clone size: NA; J gene: TRBJ1-2; V gene: TRBV7-2; CDR3 length: 13; D gene: NA
CDR3 protein: CASSPRGEGDYTF; CDR3 DNA: TGTGCCAGCAGCCCCCGGGGGGAGGGTGACTACACCTTC; clone size: NA; J gene: TRBJ1-2; V gene: TRBV5-5; CDR3 length: 13; D gene: NA
CDR3 protein: CASGDSQETQYF; CDR3 DNA: TGTGCCAGCGGGGACAGCCAAGAGACCCAGTACTTC; clone size: NA; J gene: TRBJ2-5; V gene: TRBV6-5; CDR3 length: 12; D gene: TRBD1
CDR3 protein: CASSFSYNEQFF; CDR3 DNA: TGTGCCAGCAGCTTTAGCTACAATGAGCAGTTCTTC; clone size: NA; J gene: TRBJ2-1; V gene: TRBV7-9; CDR3 length: 12; D gene: NA
CDR3 protein: CASSKGKAGDDSPLHF; CDR3 DNA: TGTGCCAGCAGCAAAGGAAAGGCAGGGGACGACTCACCCCTCCACTTT; clone size: NA; J gene: TRBJ1-6; V gene: TRBV21-1; CDR3 length: 16; D gene: NA
CDR3 protein: CASSPVRQGAGNEQFF; CDR3 DNA: TGTGCCAGCTCACCCGTCCGACAGGGGGCGGGTAATGAGCAGTTCTTC; clone size: NA; J gene: TRBJ2-1; V gene: TRBV18; CDR3 length: 16; D gene: TRBD1
CDR3 protein: CASSPTGTGGKETQYF; CDR3 DNA: TGTGCCAGCTCACCGACCGGGACAGGGGGAAAAGAGACCCAGTACTTC; clone size: NA; J gene: TRBJ2-5; V gene: TRBV18; CDR3 length: 16; D gene: TRBD1
CDR3 protein: CATSRQENTEAFF; CDR3 DNA: TGTGCCACCTCGCGCCAGGAGAACACTGAAGCTTTCTTT; clone size: NA; J gene: TRBJ1-1; V gene: TRBV24-1; CDR3 length: 13; D gene: NA
CDR3 protein: CASSFRAGVDTQYF; CDR3 DNA: TGTGCCAGCAGTTTTAGAGCGGGAGTAGATACGCAGTATTTT; clone size: NA; J gene: TRBJ2-3; V gene: TRBV5-6; CDR3 length: 14; D gene: TRBD2
CDR3 protein: CASSPGGGVNIQYF; CDR3 DNA: TGCGCCAGCAGCCCGGGAGGGGGGGTAAACATTCAGTACTTC; clone size: NA; J gene: TRBJ2-4; V gene: TRBV5-1; CDR3 length: 14; D gene: TRBD2
CDR3 protein: CASSLVLAGAEQFF; CDR3 DNA: TGTGCCAGCAGCTTGGTATTAGCGGGAGCTGAGCAGTTCTTC; clone size: NA; J gene: TRBJ2-1; V gene: TRBV5-5; CDR3 length: 14; D gene: TRBD2
CDR3 protein: CASSNRDRSYNSPLHF; CDR3 DNA: TGTGCCAGCTCAAACCGGGACAGGAGTTATAATTCACCCCTCCACTTT; clone size: once; J gene: TRBJ1-6; V gene: TRBV18; CDR3 length: 16; D gene: TRBD1
CDR3 protein: CASSGTSGDYNEQFF; CDR3 DNA: TGTGCCAGCAGTGGTACTAGCGGGGACTACAATGAGCAGTTCTTC; clone size: once; J gene: TRBJ2-1; V gene: TRBV2; CDR3 length: 15; D gene: TRBD2
CDR3 protein: CASSPGTGRNEQFF; CDR3 DNA: TGTGCCAGCAGCCCAGGGACAGGGCGCAATGAGCAGTTCTTC; clone size: NA; J gene: TRBJ2-1; V gene: TRBV7-2; CDR3 length: 14; D gene: TRBD1
CDR3 protein: CASSYPVPGQPQHF; CDR3 DNA: TGTGCCAGCAGTTACCCGGTGCCGGGGCAGCCCCAGCATTTT; clone size: once; J gene: TRBJ1-5; V gene: TRBV6-2/TRBV6-3; CDR3 length: 14; D gene: NA
CDR3 protein: CASSQSQGARGTEAFF; CDR3 DNA: TGCGCCAGCAGCCAAAGCCAGGGGGCGCGAGGCACTGAAGCTTTCTTT; clone size: NA; J gene: TRBJ1-1; V gene: TRBV4-3; CDR3 length: 16; D gene: TRBD1
CDR3 protein: CAVYAPNYGYTF; CDR3 DNA: TGCGCCGTCTACGCACCTAACTATGGCTACACCTTC; clone size: NA; J gene: TRBJ1-2; V gene: TRBV10-1; CDR3 length: 12; D gene: NA
CDR3 protein: CASSQGVPLHF; CDR3 DNA: TGCGCCAGCAGCCAAGGAGTACCCCTCCACTTT; clone size: once; J gene: TRBJ1-6; V gene: TRBV4-1; CDR3 length: 11; D gene: NA
CDR3 protein: CASVIQGSNQPQHF; CDR3 DNA: TGTGCTAGTGTTATACAGGGAAGCAATCAGCCCCAGCATTTT; clone size: once; J gene: TRBJ1-5; V gene: TRBV12-5; CDR3 length: 14; D gene: NA
CDR3 protein: CASSEVAGGFYEQFF; CDR3 DNA: TGTGCCAGCAGTGAAGTAGCGGGAGGTTTCTATGAGCAGTTCTTC; clone size: NA; J gene: TRBJ2-1; V gene: TRBV6-1; CDR3 length: 15; D gene: TRBD2
CDR3 protein: CASSQDVQRHNTEAFF; CDR3 DNA: TGCGCCAGCAGCCAAGATGTGCAGCGCCACAACACTGAAGCTTTCTTT; clone size: NA; J gene: TRBJ1-1; V gene: TRBV4-3; CDR3 length: 16; D gene: NA
CDR3 protein: CASSTRGTGELFF; CDR3 DNA: TGTGCCAGCAGCACCAGGGGCACCGGGGAGCTGTTTTTT; clone size: NA; J gene: TRBJ2-2; V gene: TRBV11-3; CDR3 length: 13; D gene: NA
CDR3 protein: CASSLGTRNLDEQFF; CDR3 DNA: TGTGCCAGCAGCTTAGGGACTAGAAATCTCGATGAGCAGTTCTTC; clone size: NA; J gene: TRBJ2-1; V gene: TRBV7-8; CDR3 length: 15; D gene: TRBD2
CDR3 protein: CASSLDRVAEAFF; CDR3 DNA: TGCGCCAGCAGCTTAGACAGGGTGGCTGAAGCTTTCTTT; clone size: NA; J gene: TRBJ1-1; V gene: TRBV5-1; CDR3 length: 13; D gene: TRBD1
CDR3 protein: CASSYSDRGSPYTQYF; CDR3 DNA: TGTGCCAGCAGTTACTCGGACAGGGGGTCCCCTTATACGCAGTATTTT; clone size: NA; J gene: TRBJ2-3; V gene: TRBV6-6; CDR3 length: 16; D gene: TRBD1
CDR3 protein: CASSPGPSGNTIYF; CDR3 DNA: TGTGCCAGCTCACCAGGCCCCTCTGGAAACACCATATATTTT; clone size: NA; J gene: TRBJ1-3; V gene: TRBV18; CDR3 length: 14; D gene: NA
CDR3 protein: CASSLVVTGDTQYF; CDR3 DNA: TGTGCCAGCAGCTTGGTGGTTACGGGAGATACGCAGTATTTT; clone size: NA; J gene: TRBJ2-3; V gene: TRBV5-8; CDR3 length: 14; D gene: NA